Below are 27 T cell receptor beta chains sequenced from a single sample in a study of cytomegalovirus exposure and HLA in healthy donors. PCR employed 60 Vbeta and 13 Jbeta primers. Assay used: immunoSEQ multiplex PCR; TCRdb lists only in-frame clones, some missing. The sample holds roughly 280,000 clones, around two thirds seen once. The sequencing input was PBMCs. Receptors originate from a female donor in good health and CMV-seronegative.

This clone was detected only once. V is TRBV7-9 and J is TRBJ2-5; D is undetermined. The CDR3 extends over 16 amino acids. Trimming pared 3 bases from V and 0 bases from J, leaving 14 bases between. From germline, CDR1 is SEHNR and CDR2 FQNEAQ (reference sequence). The CDR3 loop is CASSFLSSLNQETQYF. The CDR3 region has the DNA TGTGCCAGCAGCTTTTTGTCCTCACTCAACCAAGAGACCCAGTACTTC.

This sequence joins TRBV7-9 and TRBJ2-5, with 8 bases aligning to TRBD2. Germline V gives CDR1 SEHNR, CDR2 FQNEAQ (reference sequence). The CDR3 is 15 residues long. With V trimmed by 3 bases and J by 5 bases, 8 bases remained unmatched. The CDR3 nucleotides are TGTGCCAGCAGCTTTTCGAGAAGCGGGAGTGAGACCCAGTACTTC. Translating it yields CASSFSRSGSETQYF. The whole variable domain, remainder taken from reference TRBV7-9 and TRBJ2-5, is DTGVSQNPRHKITKRGQNVTFRCDPISEHNRLYWYRQTLGQGPEFLTYFQNEAQLEKSRLLSDRFSAERPKGSFSTLEIQRTEQGDSAMYLCASSFSRSGSETQYFGPGTRLLVL.

On this clone itself: At one boundary the junction diverges from the germline segment, which might be a read error. The J gene is TRBJ2-5, the V gene TRBV27; D possibly corresponds to TRBD2 (6 bases). Germline V CDR1 and CDR2: MNHEY, SMNVEV (reference sequence). The CDR3 runs to 13 residues. The CDR3 loop is CASSSQAGYEQHF. The CDR3 DNA reads as TGTGCCAGCAGTTCCCAAGCGGGCTACGAGCAGCACTTC.

The chain combines TRBV7-9 with TRBJ2-7, with a weak D call TRBD2 (5 bases). Germline values: CDR1 SEHNR, CDR2 FQNEAQ (reference sequence). The CDR3 runs to 13 residues. Trimming pared 4 bases from V and 7 bases from J, leaving 14 bases between. DNA for the CDR3: TGTGCCAGCAGCTCTAGGCAACTAGTGGAGCAGTACTTC. Translated, it gives CASSSRQLVEQYF.

This chain links TRBV5-1 with TRBJ2-7; D perhaps matches TRBD1 (6 bases). The CDR3 runs to 14 residues. CDR1 SGHRS and CDR2 YFSETQ come from the germline V gene. Trimming removed 3 bases at V and 4 bases at J, with 14 bases between. The CDR3 DNA follows: TGCGCCAGCAGCTCACAACTAACAGGGTACGAGCAGTACTTC. Translating it yields CASSSQLTGYEQYF.

This sequence joins TRBV29-1 and TRBJ2-7, with 8 bases lining up with TRBD2. The germline gives CDR1 SQVTM, CDR2 ANQGSEA. CDR3 size: 13 residues. Trimming removed 5 bases from V and 4 bases from J; junction bases left unmatched: 7. CDR3 protein: CSVLSGSGYEQYF. CDR3 nucleotides: TGCAGCGTTCTAAGCGGGAGTGGGTACGAGCAGTACTTC.

The chain employs TRBV2 and TRBJ1-1, with D maybe TRBD1 (6 bases). V lost 6 bases and J 2 bases, leaving 10 bases between the germline ends. The CDR3 extends over 13 amino acids. Germline CDR1 reads SNHLY; CDR2 reads FYNNEI. CDR3 residues: CASRGDTNTEAFF. The CDR3 DNA reads TGTGCCAGCAGGGGGGACACCAACACTGAAGCTTTCTTT.

The chain recombines TRBV7-8 with TRBJ1-2; D unclear. V was pared by 4 bases and J by 4 bases, with 16 bases between. Germline V lookup: CDR1 SGHVS, CDR2 FQNEAQ. This CDR3 contains 15 residues. The CDR3 nucleotides are TGTGCCAGCAGCTCATCAGGACTCAAGCGCTATGGCTACACCTTC. Translating gives CASSSSGLKRYGYTF.

The J gene is TRBJ2-5, the V gene TRBV14; no firm D call. This CDR3 contains 11 residues. V dropped 4 bases and J dropped 7 bases, with 7 bases sitting between them. Germline V CDR1 and CDR2: SGHDN, FVKESK. The CDR3 nucleotides are TGTGCCAGCAGCCTCGTCGGGACCCAGTACTTC. This gives the protein CASSLVGTQYF.

The V and J genes are TRBV6-6 and TRBJ2-3; 10 nucleotides align to TRBD1. Germline-derived CDR1 and CDR2 are MNHNY and SVGAGI (reference sequence). The CDR3 sequence is 13 residues long. The V segment lost 10 bases and the J segment 4 bases; nucleotides outside the gene matches: 5. The CDR3 sequence: CATGQGVSDTQYF. The CDR3 bases are TGTGCCACCGGACAGGGGGTATCAGATACGCAGTATTTT.

This clone showed up just a few times. CDR3 loop: CASHFEGAGEQYF. CDR3 nucleotide sequence: TGTGCCAGCCATTTCGAGGGGGCGGGAGAGCAGTACTTC. This rearrangement joins TRBV2 to TRBJ2-7; the D gene is possibly TRBD1 (7 bases). From germline, CDR1 is SNHLY and CDR2 FYNNEI. This CDR3 contains 13 residues. V was pared by 8 bases and J by 7 bases, with 18 bases between.

This clone has only one observation. The chain recombines TRBV19 with TRBJ2-2, with D perhaps matching TRBD2 (5 bases). The V end lost 2 bases, the J end lost 2 bases, and 15 bases lay between the germline ends. CDR1 is LNHDA, CDR2 SQIVND, per germline (reference sequence). This CDR3 has 17 amino acids. DNA for the CDR3: TGTGCCAGTAGTATAATCGTACGGGGAGCAAACACCGGGGAGCTGTTTTTT. Protein product: CASSIIVRGANTGELFF. Complete variable domain (other parts from reference TRBV19 and TRBJ2-2): DGGITQSPKYLFRKEGQNVTLSCEQNLNHDAMYWYRQDPGQGLRLIYYSQIVNDFQKGDIAEGYSVSREKKESFPLTVTSAQKNPTAFYLCASSIIVRGANTGELFFGEGSRLTVL.

The rearrangement uses TRBV27 and TRBJ2-1, with 8 bases that match TRBD1. This CDR3 contains 17 residues. Germline CDR1 reads MNHEY; CDR2 reads SMNVEV (reference sequence). J lost 1 base, V lost 4 bases, and 9 bases had no gene match. The CDR3 region has the DNA TGTGCCAGCAGTTCTCAGGGGGCTGGGGGATCCTACAATGAGCAGTTCTTC. Amino acids: CASSSQGAGGSYNEQFF.

The CDR3 region is CASSLLAGGAPYGYTF. CDR3 sequence (DNA): TGTGCCAGCAGTTTATTGGCAGGGGGCGCACCCTATGGCTACACCTTC. The V call is TRBV27, the J call TRBJ1-2; the match to TRBD1 covers 8 bases. Trimming took 1 base from V and 4 from J; bases not matched to a gene: 8. In germline, CDR1 is MNHEY, CDR2 SMNVEV (reference sequence). This CDR3 has 16 residues.

The genes are TRBV10-3 and TRBJ2-1; 8 nucleotides align to TRBD2. With V trimmed by 7 bases and J by 9 bases, 8 bases remained unmatched. This CDR3 comprises 13 residues. Germline V gene lookup returns CDR1 ENHRY and CDR2 SYGVKD. The CDR3 sequence: CAINSGTSGEQFF. The DNA for the CDR3 is TGTGCCATCAATTCGGGGACTAGTGGTGAGCAGTTCTTC.

The chain employs TRBV30 and TRBJ2-5, with 7 nucleotides matching TRBD2. The CDR3 totals 12 residues. Unmatched junction bases numbered 6, after V lost 0 bases and J lost 11 bases. Per the germline V gene, CDR1 is GTSNPN and CDR2 is SVGIG (reference sequence). DNA for the CDR3: TGTGCCTGGAGTGTACGGGCGGGGGAGCAGTACTTC. As protein: CAWSVRAGEQYF.

This clone was seen a single time. The rearrangement links TRBV11-3 to TRBJ2-5, with unresolved D. The CDR3 totals 14 residues. Trimming stripped 0 bases from V and 3 bases from J, with 8 bases between. Per germline, CDR1 SGHNT and CDR2 YENEEA. CDR3 nucleotide sequence: TGTGCCAGCAGCTTAGATTGGCACAAAGAGACCCAGTACTTC. Encoded protein: CASSLDWHKETQYF.

The chain joins TRBV11-3 to TRBJ1-1; D gene ambiguous. V lost 6 bases to trimming and J lost 0 bases, with 5 bases between them. There are 12 residues in the CDR3. CDR1 SGHNT and CDR2 YENEEA come from the germline V gene. The CDR3 here is CASSTMNTEAFF. The CDR3 DNA is TGTGCCAGCAGTACAATGAACACTGAAGCTTTCTTT.

The V call is TRBV27, the J call TRBJ2-7, with TRBD2 identical over 14 bases. Trimming at V came to 8 bases and at J to 7 bases, leaving 4 bases not matched to a gene. The CDR3 extends over 13 amino acids. The germline gives CDR1 MNHEY, CDR2 SMNVEV (reference sequence). The CDR3 region is CASRLAGGREQYF. The CDR3 nucleotides read TGTGCCAGCCGACTAGCGGGAGGGAGGGAGCAGTACTTC.

This clone occurred once. This rearrangement joins TRBV7-7 to TRBJ2-7, with TRBD2 matching 11 bases. This CDR3 contains 16 residues. CDR1 and CDR2 (germline): SSHAT, FNYEAQ (reference sequence). The junction had 6 bases not matched to a gene; V was cut back by 1 base and J by 4 bases. The CDR3 sequence: CASSLVGTSGSYEQYF. CDR3 sequence (DNA): TGTGCCAGCAGCTTAGTAGGTACTAGCGGGAGTTACGAGCAGTACTTC. The full variable domain, in which reference TRBV7-7 and TRBJ2-7 provide the parts outside the CDR3, is GAGVSQSPRYKVTKRGQDVTLRCDPISSHATLYWYQQALGQGPEFLTYFNYEAQPDKSGLPSDRFSAERPEGSISTLTIQRTEQRDSAMYRCASSLVGTSGSYEQYFGPGTRLTVT.

V is TRBV7-2 and J is TRBJ2-7; 7 positions agree with TRBD1. The V segment lost 0 bases and the J segment 5 bases; nucleotides outside the gene matches: 4. This CDR3 spans 14 amino acids. CDR1 is SGHTA, CDR2 FQGNSA, per germline. CDR3 bases: TGTGCCAGCAGCTTAGCGTACGACAGGGACGAGCAGTACTTC. Residues: CASSLAYDRDEQYF.

This clone was picked up a small number of times. The chain is built from TRBV5-6 and TRBJ1-1; possible D gene TRBD1, 6 bases. The germline CDR1 and CDR2 sequences are SGHDT and YYEEEE. Trimming shortened V by 2 bases and J by 10 bases, and 18 bases separated the two germline ends. This CDR3 contains 14 residues. This chain's CDR3 is CASSLRGGLGGAFF. The DNA of the CDR3 is TGTGCCAGCAGCTTACGCGGGGGCTTGGGGGGAGCTTTCTTT.

The sample holds one count of this clone. V gene TRBV6-5 combines with J gene TRBJ2-7, with 11 bases that match TRBD2. The CDR3 loop spans 15 amino acids. V shed 6 bases, J shed 2 bases, and the junction held 6 bases outside the gene matches. Germline lookup yields CDR1 MNHEY and CDR2 SVGAGI. The DNA of the CDR3 is TGTGCCAGCAGCAAAAGACTAGCGGGGCCCTACGAGCAGTACTTC. Its translation: CASSKRLAGPYEQYF.

J is TRBJ2-7 and V is TRBV20-1; 9 nucleotides match TRBD1. The junction had 3 bases not matched to a gene; V was cut back by 6 bases and J by 6 bases. Germline CDR1 and CDR2: DFQATT and SNEGSKA (reference sequence). The CDR3 covers 11 residues. Here the CDR3 reads CSARTGVEQYF. Here the CDR3 DNA reads TGCAGTGCGAGGACAGGGGTCGAGCAGTACTTC.

This clone was seen a handful of times. V gene TRBV5-4 combines with J gene TRBJ2-2, with unresolved D. Looked up from germline, CDR1 is SGHNT and CDR2 is YYREEE (reference sequence). There are 13 residues in the CDR3. V lost 4 bases to trimming and J lost 5 bases, with 9 bases between them. Written as DNA, the CDR3 is TGTGCCAGCAGCGCGGCGTTTACCGGGGAGCTGTTTTTT. It yields the protein CASSAAFTGELFF.

In this sample, this clone turned up a few times. The chain combines TRBV6-1 with TRBJ2-4, with 10 bases that match TRBD2. The CDR3 totals 14 residues. Losses at the gene ends were 4 bases for V and 6 bases for J; bases not matched to a gene: 3. The V gene's germline CDR1 is MNHNS and CDR2 SASEGT. The CDR3 is CASSGTSGINIQYF. The CDR3 region has the DNA TGTGCCAGCAGTGGAACTAGCGGGATAAACATTCAGTACTTC.

The chain links TRBV9 to TRBJ2-2; TRBD2 is a possible D gene (5 bases). Deletions cut 5 bases from V and 4 bases from J, with 15 bases between. Germline values: CDR1 SGDLS, CDR2 YYNGEE. The CDR3 is 15 amino acids. The chain's CDR3 is CASSRLAYSTGELFF. The CDR3 bases are TGTGCCAGCAGTCGGCTAGCTTATTCCACCGGGGAGCTGTTTTTT.